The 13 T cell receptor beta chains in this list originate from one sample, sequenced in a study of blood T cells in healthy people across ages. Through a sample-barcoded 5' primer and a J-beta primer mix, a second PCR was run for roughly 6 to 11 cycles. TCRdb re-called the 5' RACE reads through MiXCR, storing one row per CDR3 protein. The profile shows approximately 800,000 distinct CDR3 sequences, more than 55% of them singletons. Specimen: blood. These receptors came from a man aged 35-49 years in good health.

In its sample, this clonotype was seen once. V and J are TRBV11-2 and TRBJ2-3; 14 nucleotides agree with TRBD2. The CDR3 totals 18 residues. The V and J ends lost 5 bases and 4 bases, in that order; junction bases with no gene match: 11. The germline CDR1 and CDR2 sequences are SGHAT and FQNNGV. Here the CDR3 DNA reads TGTGCCAGCAGCCGCTTCGTTGGGACTAGCGGGGGTGCAGATACGCAGTATTTT. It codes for CASSRFVGTSGGADTQYF.

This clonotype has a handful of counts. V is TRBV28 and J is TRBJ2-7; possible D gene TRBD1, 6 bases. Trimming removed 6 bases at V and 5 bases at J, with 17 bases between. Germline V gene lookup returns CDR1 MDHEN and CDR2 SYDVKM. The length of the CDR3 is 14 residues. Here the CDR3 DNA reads TGTGCCAGCAGGGGGCAGGGGTTCCGGGACGAGCAGTACTTC. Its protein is CASRGQGFRDEQYF.

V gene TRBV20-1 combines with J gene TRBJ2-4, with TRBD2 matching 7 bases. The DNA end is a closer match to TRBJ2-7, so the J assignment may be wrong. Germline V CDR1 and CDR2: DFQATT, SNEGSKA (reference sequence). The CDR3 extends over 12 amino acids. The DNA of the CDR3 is TGCAGTGCTAGCCGGGACTACGGCGAGCAGTACTTC. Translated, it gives CSASRDYGEQYF.

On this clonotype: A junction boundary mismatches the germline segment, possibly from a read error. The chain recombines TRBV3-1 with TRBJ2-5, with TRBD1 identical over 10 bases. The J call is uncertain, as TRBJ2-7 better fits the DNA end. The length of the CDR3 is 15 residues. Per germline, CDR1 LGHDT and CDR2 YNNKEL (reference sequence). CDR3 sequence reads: CVSSQTGTGVYEQYF. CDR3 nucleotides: TGTGTCAGCAGCCAAACCGGGACAGGGGTCTACGAGCAGTACTTC.

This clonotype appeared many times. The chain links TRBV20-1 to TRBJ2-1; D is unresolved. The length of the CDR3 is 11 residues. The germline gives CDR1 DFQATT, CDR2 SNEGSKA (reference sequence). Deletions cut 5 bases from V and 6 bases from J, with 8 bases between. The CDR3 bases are TGCAGTGCTTACCATACCAATGAGCAGTTCTTC. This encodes CSAYHTNEQFF.

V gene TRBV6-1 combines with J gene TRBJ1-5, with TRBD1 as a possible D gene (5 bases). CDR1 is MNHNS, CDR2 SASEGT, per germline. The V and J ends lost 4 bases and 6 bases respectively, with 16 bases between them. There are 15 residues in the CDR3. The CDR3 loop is CASSVEAGSGQPQHF. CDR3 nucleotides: TGTGCCAGCAGTGTAGAGGCAGGGTCGGGTCAGCCCCAGCATTTT.

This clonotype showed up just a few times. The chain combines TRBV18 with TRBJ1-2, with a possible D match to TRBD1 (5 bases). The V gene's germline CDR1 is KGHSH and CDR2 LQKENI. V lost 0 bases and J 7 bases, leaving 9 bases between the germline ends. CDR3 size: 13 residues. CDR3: CASSPPRGGGYTF. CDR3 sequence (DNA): TGTGCCAGCTCACCACCAAGGGGAGGTGGCTACACCTTC.

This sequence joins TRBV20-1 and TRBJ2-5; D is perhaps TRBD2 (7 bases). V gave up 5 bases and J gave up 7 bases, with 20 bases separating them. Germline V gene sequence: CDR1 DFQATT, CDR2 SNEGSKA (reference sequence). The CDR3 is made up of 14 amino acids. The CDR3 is CSAFNLGGRGTQYF. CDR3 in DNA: TGCAGTGCTTTTAATCTCGGGGGGCGTGGGACCCAGTACTTC.

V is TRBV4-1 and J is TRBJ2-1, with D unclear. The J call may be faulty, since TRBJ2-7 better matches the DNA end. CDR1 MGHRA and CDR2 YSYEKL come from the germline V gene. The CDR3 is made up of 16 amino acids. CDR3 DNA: TGCGCCAGCAGTTCCGAACCCCCTAACTCCTACAATGAGCAGTACTTC. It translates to CASSSEPPNSYNEQYF.

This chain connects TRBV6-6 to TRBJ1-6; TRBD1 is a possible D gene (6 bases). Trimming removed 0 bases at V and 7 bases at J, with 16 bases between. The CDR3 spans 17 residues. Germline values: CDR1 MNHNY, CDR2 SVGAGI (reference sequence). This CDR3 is CASSYSPGRQGNSPLHF. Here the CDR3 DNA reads TGTGCCAGCAGTTACTCCCCCGGAAGGCAGGGGAATTCACCCCTCCACTTT.

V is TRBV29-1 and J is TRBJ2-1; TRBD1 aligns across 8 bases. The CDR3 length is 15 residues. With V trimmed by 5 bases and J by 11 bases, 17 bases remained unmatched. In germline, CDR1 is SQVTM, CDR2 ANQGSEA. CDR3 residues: CSVHPADRGRGKQFF. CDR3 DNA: TGCAGCGTTCATCCCGCTGACAGGGGCCGGGGCAAGCAGTTCTTC.

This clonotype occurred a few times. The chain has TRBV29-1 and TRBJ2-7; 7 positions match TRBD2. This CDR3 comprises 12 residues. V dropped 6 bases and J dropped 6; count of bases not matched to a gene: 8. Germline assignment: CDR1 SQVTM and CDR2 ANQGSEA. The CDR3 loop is CSVADGGVEQYF. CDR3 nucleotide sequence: TGCAGCGTAGCTGATGGGGGGGTCGAGCAGTACTTC.

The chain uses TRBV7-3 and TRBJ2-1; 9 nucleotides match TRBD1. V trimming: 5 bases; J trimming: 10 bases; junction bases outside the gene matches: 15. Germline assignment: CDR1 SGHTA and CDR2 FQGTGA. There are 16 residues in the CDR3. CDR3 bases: TGTGCCAGCAGCACTACCACAGGGGGCCCTAATAAGGAGCAGTTCTTC. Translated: CASSTTTGGPNKEQFF.